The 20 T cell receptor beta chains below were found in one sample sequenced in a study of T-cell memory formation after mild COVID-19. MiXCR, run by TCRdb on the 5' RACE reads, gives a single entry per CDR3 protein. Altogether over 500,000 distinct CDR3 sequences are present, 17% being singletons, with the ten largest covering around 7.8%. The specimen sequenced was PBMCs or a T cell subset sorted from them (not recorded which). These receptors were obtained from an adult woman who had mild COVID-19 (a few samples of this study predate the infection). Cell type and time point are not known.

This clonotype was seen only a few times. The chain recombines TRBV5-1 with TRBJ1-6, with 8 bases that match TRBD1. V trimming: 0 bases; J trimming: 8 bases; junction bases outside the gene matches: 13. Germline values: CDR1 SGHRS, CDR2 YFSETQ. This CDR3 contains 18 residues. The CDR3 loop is CASSLAPLQTGVDSPLHF. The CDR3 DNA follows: TGCGCCAGCAGCTTGGCCCCACTCCAGACAGGGGTGGATTCACCCCTCCACTTT.

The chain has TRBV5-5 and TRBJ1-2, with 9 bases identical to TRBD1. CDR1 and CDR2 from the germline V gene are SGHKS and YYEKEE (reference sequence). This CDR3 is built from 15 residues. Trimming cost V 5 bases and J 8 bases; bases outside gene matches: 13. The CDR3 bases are TGTGCCAGCAGGCCTCCGGGACAGGGCCTAATGGGCTACACCTTC. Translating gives CASRPPGQGLMGYTF.

CDR3 in amino acids: CATSDYYADTQYF. The CDR3 DNA follows: TGTGCCACCAGTGATTACTATGCAGATACGCAGTATTTT. This chain connects TRBV24-1 to TRBJ2-3; D unclear. The CDR3 loop spans 13 amino acids. CDR1 KGHDR and CDR2 SFDVKD come from the germline V gene. Deletions cut 2 bases from V and 4 bases from J, with 6 bases between.

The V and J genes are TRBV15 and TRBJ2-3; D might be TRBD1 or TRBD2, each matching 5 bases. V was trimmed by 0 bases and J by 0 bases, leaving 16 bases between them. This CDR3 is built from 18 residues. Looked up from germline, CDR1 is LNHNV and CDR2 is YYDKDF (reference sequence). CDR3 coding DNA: TGTGCCACCAGCAGAGATCGGGGACCTGGGGATAGCACAGATACGCAGTATTTT. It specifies CATSRDRGPGDSTDTQYF.

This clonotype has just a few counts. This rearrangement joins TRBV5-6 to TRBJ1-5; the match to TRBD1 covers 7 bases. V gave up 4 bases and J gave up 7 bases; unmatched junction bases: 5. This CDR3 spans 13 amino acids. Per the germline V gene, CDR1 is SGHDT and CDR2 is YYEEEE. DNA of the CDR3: TGTGCCAGCAGCGGAGGGGGCCGACAGCCCCAGCATTTT. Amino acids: CASSGGGRQPQHF. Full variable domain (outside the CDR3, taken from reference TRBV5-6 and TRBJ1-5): DAGVTQSPTHLIKTRGQQVTLRCSPKSGHDTVSWYQQALGQGPQFIFQYYEEEERQRGNFPDRFSGHQFPNYSSELNVNALLLGDSALYLCASSGGGRQPQHFGDGTRLSIL.

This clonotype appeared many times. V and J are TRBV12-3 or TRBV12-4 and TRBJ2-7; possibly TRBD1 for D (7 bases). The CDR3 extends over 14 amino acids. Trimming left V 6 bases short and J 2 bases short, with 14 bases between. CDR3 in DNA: TGTGCCAGCAGCTCCCAGGGGGGAACCTACGAGCAGTACTTC. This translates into CASSSQGGTYEQYF.

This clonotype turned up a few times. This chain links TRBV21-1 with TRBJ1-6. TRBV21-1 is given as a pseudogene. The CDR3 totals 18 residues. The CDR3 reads CASSKGVWAGLLDSPLHF. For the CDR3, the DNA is TGTGCCAGCAGCAAAGGGGTTTGGGCAGGGCTTCTAGATTCACCCCTCCACTTT.

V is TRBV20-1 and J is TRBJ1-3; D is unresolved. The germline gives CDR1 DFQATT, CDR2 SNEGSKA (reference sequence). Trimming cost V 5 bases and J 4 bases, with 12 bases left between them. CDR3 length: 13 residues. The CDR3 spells CSAPSGSGNTIYF. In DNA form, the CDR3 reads TGCAGTGCTCCCTCAGGTTCCGGAAACACCATATATTTT.

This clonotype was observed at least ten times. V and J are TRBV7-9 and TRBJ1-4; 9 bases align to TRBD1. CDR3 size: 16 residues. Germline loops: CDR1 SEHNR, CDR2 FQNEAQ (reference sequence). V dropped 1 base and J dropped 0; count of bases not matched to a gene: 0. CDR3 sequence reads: CASSLGQGATNEKLFF. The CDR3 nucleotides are TGTGCCAGCAGCTTAGGACAGGGGGCAACTAATGAAAAACTGTTTTTT.

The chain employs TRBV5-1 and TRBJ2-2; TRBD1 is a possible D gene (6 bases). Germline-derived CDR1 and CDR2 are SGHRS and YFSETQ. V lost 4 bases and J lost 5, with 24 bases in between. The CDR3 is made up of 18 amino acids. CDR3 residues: CASSPGQRTLLLTGELFF. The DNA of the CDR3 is TGCGCCAGCAGCCCGGGACAACGGACCCTATTGTTGACCGGGGAGCTGTTTTTT.

CDR3 in DNA: TGTGCCAGCAGCTTGGGGTTTTATGAATACTTGAACACTGAAGCTTTCTTT. Amino acid sequence: CASSLGFYEYLNTEAFF. The chain has TRBV11-3 and TRBJ1-1; D uncertain. The CDR3 consists of 17 residues. The germline CDR1 and CDR2 sequences are SGHNT and YENEEA. The V end was cut by 3 bases, the J end by 0 bases, with 17 bases between.

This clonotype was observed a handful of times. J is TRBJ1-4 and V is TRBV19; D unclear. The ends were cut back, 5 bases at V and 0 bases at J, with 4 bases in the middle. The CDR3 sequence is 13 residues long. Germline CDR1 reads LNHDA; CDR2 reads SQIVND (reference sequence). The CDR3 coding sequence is TGTGCCAGTAGTTGGGCAACTAATGAAAAACTGTTTTTT. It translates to CASSWATNEKLFF.

CDR3 loop: CASSQYWGGPLGYGYTF. The CDR3, as DNA: TGCGCCAGCAGCCAGTATTGGGGAGGGCCCTTGGGCTATGGCTACACCTTC. The chain has TRBV4-1 and TRBJ1-2, with D unclear. CDR1 and CDR2 from the germline V gene are MGHRA and YSYEKL. The CDR3 spans 17 residues. V lost 3 bases, J lost 4 bases, and 21 bases lay in between.

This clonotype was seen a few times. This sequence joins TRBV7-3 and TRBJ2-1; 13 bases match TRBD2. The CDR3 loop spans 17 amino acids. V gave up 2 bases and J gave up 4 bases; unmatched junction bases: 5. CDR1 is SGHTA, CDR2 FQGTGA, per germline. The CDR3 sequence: CASSLVGTSGDYNEQFF. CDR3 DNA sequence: TGTGCCAGCAGCTTAGTGGGGACTAGCGGGGATTACAATGAGCAGTTCTTC.

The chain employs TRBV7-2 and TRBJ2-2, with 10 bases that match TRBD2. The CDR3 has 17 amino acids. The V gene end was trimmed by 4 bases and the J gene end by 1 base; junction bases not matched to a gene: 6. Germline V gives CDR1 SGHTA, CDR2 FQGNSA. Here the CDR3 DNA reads TGTGCCAGCAGCTACTACTCTAGCGGGAGGAACACCGGGGAGCTGTTTTTT. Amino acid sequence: CASSYYSSGRNTGELFF.

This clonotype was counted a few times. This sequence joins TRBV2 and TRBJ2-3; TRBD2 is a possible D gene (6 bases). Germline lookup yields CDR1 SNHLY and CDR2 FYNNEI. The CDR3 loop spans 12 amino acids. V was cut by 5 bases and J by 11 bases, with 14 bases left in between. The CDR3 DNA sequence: TGTGCCAGCAGTCCGACCGCAGCGGGGCAGTATTTT. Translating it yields CASSPTAAGQYF.

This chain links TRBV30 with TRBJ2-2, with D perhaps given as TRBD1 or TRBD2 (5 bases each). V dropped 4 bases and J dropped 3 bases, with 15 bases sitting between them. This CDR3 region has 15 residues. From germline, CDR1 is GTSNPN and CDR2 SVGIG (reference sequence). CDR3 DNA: TGTGCCTGGAACCGGGGACCCTCTTACACCGGGGAGCTGTTTTTT. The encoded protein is CAWNRGPSYTGELFF. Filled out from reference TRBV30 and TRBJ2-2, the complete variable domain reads SQTIHQWPATLVQPVGSPLSLECTVEGTSNPNLYWYRQAAGRGLQLLFYSVGIGQISSEVPQNLSASRPQDRQFILSSKKLLLSDSGFYLCAWNRGPSYTGELFFGEGSRLTVL.

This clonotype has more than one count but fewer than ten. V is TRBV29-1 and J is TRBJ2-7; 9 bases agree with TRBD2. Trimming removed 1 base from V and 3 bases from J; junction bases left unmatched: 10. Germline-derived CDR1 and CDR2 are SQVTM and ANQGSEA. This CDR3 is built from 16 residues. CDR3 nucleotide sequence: TGCAGCGTTGAAGGCCCTTCGGTAGCGGGAGTCTACGAGCAGTACTTC. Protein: CSVEGPSVAGVYEQYF.

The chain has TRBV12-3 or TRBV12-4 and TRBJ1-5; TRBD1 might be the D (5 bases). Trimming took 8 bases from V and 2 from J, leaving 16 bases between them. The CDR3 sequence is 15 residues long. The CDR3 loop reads CASRVSTGGNQPQHF. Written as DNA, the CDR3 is TGTGCCAGCCGAGTTTCAACGGGGGGCAATCAGCCCCAGCATTTT.

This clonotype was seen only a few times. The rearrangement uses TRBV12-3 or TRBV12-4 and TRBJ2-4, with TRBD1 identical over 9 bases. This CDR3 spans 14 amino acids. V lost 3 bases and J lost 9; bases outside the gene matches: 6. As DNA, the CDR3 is TGTGCCAGCAGTTTTCAGGGACAGGGACTCATTCAGTACTTC. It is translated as CASSFQGQGLIQYF.